This TCR beta chain derives from a study of blood T cell repertoires in COVID-19 (dated by TCRdb to 2018 to 2020). Regarding the study in general: Samples covering the acute and convalescent phases of COVID-19 were provided by collaborators in the United States, Italy and Spain. Where HLA class I and class II types were available, the types were taken from metadata supplied by the sample provider, not from assay-based typing. The repertoires were released in a freely available public database intended as a resource for research on the immune response to SARS-CoV-2. Subjects who had been exposed to COVID-19, were actively infected with it, or had recovered from it provided the deeply sampled blood TCRbeta repertoires that made up the dataset. The material from the prospective study consisted of cDNA or gDNA derived from T cells, B-cell-depleted T cells, or PBMCs. Nearly every sample came with metadata listing a de-identified subject ID, COVID-19 status, age in years and sex. Samples were obtained from the ongoing ImmuneRACE study (first 160 participants) and from 1,200 or so subjects provided by 6 global collaborators.

Concerning this clone itself: Its antigen target is currently unknown. No clone much larger than this one lies a single base away; base qualities are absent.

The immunoSEQ Assay, a bias-controlled multiplex PCR, was used to amplify TCRbeta CDR3 regions from genomic DNA. In the paper's pipeline: Within the assay, amplification of reference gene primers was used to estimate how many nucleated cells each sample contained. To quantify the absolute abundance of each unique TCRbeta CDR3 rearrangement, sequence reads were collapsed and filtered. For each sample, productive Simpson clonality was calculated by taking the square root of Simpson's diversity index across productive rearrangements. In its TCRdb copy, this immuneACCESS table keeps in-frame sequences only and misses some clones. Where compared with another copy, unresolved V genes explain less than half of these, and the others have no known cause. D and trimming come from the DNA, and the V and J calls and clone size come from that table. This sample lists 61,000 or so clones; approximately 79% were detected once. The ten largest clones represent around 5.8% of the sample.

After removal of 5 bases from V and 8 bases from J, the junction retains 9 bases not matched to a gene. The CDR3 holds 15 amino acids from the cysteine to the phenylalanine. Of the read, only the CDR3 DNA is kept; its 45 bases are in frame from base 1. CDR1 is given as SNHLY and CDR2 as FYNNEI, both from the germline V gene. Here is what the overall study found, with its caveats: Clinical and demographic metadata were provided uncurated, with the amount varying by source and participant.

Collaborating institutions collected whole blood in K2EDTA tubes following their own protocols. For TCRbeta analysis, collaborator samples were shipped as frozen whole blood, as isolated PBMCs, or as DNA extracted from either sample type. The rearrangement combines TRBV2 with TRBJ1-4, and TRBD1 aligns with 9 junction nucleotides. Sequencing was done on a sample of peripheral blood. This receptor was identified in an older woman with acute or convalescent COVID-19. The nucleotide sequence is given as TGTGCCAGCAGTCGTCGACAGGGGGAGGGAGAAAAACTGTTTTTT. The encoded protein is CASSRRQGEGEKLFF.